This T cell receptor beta chain was sequenced during a study of T cell responses to AZD1222 COVID-19 vaccine. Repertoires were generated with immunoSEQ multiplex PCR, while TCRdb's copy carries only in-frame clones and drops some. This table has 85,000 to 110,000 clones, around 90% appearing once. CDR3 size: 13 residues. The junction had 4 bases not matched to a gene; V was cut back by 6 bases and J by 3 bases. Germline CDR1 and CDR2: MDHEN and SYDVKM. The rearrangement joins TRBV28 to TRBJ1-2; 7 nucleotides align to TRBD1. This receptor was obtained from an adult in good health. Sequenced here: peripheral blood, sampled on day 0 of AZD1222 vaccination. The CDR3 DNA sequence: TGTGCCAGCAGGAGTACAGGGGACTATGGCTACACCTTC. Protein sequence: CASRSTGDYGYTF.